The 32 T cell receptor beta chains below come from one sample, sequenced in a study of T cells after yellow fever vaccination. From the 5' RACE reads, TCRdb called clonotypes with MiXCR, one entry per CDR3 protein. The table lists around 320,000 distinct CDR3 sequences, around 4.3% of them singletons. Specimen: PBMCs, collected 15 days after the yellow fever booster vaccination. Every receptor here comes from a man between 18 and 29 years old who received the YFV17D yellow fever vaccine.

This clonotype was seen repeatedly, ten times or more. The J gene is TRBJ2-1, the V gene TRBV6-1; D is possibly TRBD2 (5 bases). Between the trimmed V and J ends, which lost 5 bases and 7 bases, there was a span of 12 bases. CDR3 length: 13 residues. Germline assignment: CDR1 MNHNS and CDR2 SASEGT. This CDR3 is CASSNRGRNEQFF. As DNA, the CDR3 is TGTGCCAGCAGTAACAGAGGGCGAAATGAGCAGTTCTTC.

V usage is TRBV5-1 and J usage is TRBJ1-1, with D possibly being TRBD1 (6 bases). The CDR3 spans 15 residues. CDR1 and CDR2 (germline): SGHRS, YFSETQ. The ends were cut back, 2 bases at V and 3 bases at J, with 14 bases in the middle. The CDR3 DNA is TGCGCCAGCAGCTTTGGTACAGGGCGGGACACTGAAGCTTTCTTT. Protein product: CASSFGTGRDTEAFF.

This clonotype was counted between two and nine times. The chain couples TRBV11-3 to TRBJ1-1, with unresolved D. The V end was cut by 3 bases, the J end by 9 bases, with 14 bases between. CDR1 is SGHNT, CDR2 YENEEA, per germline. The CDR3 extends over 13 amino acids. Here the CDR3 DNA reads TGTGCCAGCAGCTTCGGTCCCCCGGACCAAGCTTTCTTT. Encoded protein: CASSFGPPDQAFF. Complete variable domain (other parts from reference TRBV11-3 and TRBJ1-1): EAGVVQSPRYKIIEKKQPVAFWCNPISGHNTLYWYLQNLGQGPELLIRYENEEAVDDSQLPKDRFSAERLKGVDSTLKIQPAELGDSAVYLCASSFGPPDQAFFGQGTRLTVV.

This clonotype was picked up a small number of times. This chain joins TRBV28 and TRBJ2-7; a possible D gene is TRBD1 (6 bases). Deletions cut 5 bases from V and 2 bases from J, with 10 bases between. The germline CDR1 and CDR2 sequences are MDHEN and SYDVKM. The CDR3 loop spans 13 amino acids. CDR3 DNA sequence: TGTGCCAGCAGTCCCAGGACAGCCTACGAGCAGTACGTC. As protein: CASSPRTAYEQYV.

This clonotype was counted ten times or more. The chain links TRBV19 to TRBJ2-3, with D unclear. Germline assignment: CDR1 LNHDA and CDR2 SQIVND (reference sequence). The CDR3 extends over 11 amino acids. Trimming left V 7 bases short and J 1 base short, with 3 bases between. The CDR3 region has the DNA TGTGCCAGTAAGGGCACAGATACGCAGTATTTT. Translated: CASKGTDTQYF.

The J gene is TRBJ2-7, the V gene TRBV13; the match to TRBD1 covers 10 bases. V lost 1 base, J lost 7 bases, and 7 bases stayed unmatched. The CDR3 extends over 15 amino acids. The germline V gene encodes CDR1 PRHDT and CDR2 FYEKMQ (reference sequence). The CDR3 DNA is TGTGCCAGCAGCTTAGCCCCGACAGGGGGCCAAGAGCAGTACTTC. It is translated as CASSLAPTGGQEQYF. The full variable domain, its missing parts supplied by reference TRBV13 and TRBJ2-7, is AAGVIQSPRHLIKEKRETATLKCYPIPRHDTVYWYQQGPGQDPQFLISFYEKMQSDKGSIPDRFSAQQFSDYHSELNMSSLELGDSALYFCASSLAPTGGQEQYFGPGTRLTVT.

The CDR3 nucleotides are TGTGCCAGCAGTTACACAGGGGACCTAGCCAAAAACATTCAGTACTTC. This gives the protein CASSYTGDLAKNIQYF. V and J are TRBV5-5 and TRBJ2-4, with TRBD1 matching 7 bases. Germline CDR1 SGHKS, CDR2 YYEKEE (reference sequence). Trimming at V came to 5 bases and at J to 0 bases, leaving 8 bases not matched to a gene. The CDR3 loop spans 16 amino acids.

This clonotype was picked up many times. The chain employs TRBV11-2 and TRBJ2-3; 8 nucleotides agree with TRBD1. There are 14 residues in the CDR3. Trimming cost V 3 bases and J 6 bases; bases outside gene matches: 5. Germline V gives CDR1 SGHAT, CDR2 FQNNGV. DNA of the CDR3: TGTGCCAGCAGCTTGGACAGGGTACGGGATACGCAGTATTTT. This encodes CASSLDRVRDTQYF. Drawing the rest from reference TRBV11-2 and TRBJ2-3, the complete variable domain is EAGVAQSPRYKIIEKRQSVAFWCNPISGHATLYWYQQILGQGPKLLIQFQNNGVVDDSQLPKDRFSAERLKGVDSTLKIQPAKLEDSAVYLCASSLDRVRDTQYFGPGTRLTVL.

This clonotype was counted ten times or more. This CDR3 reads CASRADDTQYF. In DNA form, the CDR3 reads TGTGCCAGCAGGGCGGACGATACGCAGTATTTT. V is TRBV5-6 and J is TRBJ2-3; D gene ambiguous. The V end was cut by 5 bases, the J end by 6 bases, with 7 bases between. Germline CDR1 is SGHDT and CDR2 is YYEEEE. This CDR3 is 11 amino acids long.

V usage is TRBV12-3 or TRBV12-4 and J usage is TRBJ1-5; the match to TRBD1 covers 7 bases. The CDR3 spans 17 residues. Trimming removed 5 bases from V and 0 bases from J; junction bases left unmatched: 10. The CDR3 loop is CASSPGDSQYSNQPQHF. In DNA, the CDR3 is TGTGCCAGCAGTCCCGGGGACAGCCAGTATAGCAATCAGCCCCAGCATTTT.

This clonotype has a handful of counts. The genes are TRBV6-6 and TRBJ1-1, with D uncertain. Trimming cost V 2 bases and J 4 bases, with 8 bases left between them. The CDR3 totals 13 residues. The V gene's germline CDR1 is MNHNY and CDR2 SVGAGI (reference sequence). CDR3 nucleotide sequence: TGTGCCAGCAGTTACCCGATTAGCACTGAAGCTTTCTTT. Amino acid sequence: CASSYPISTEAFF.

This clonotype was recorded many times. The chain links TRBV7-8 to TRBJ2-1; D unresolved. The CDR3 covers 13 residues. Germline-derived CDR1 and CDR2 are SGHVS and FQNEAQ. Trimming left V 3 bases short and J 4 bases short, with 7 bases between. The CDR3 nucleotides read TGTGCCAGCAGCTTCGCCGGGTACAATGAGCAGTTCTTC. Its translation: CASSFAGYNEQFF.

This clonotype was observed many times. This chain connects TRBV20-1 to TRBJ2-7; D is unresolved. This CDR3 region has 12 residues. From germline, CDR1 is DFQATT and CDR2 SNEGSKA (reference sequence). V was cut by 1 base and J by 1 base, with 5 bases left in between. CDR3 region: CSARGVSYEQYF. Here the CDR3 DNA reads TGCAGTGCTAGAGGCGTTTCCTACGAGCAGTACTTC.

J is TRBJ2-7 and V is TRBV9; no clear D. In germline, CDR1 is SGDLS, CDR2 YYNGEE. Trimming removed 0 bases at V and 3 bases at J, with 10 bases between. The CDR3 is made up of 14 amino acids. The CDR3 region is CASSVAAGIYEQYF. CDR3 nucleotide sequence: TGTGCCAGCAGCGTAGCCGCAGGTATCTACGAGCAGTACTTC.

CDR3 sequence: CASSLGDRGLSGANVLTF. The CDR3 region has the DNA TGTGCCAGCAGCTTGGGGGACAGGGGGCTCTCTGGGGCCAACGTCCTGACTTTC. The chain recombines TRBV5-4 with TRBJ2-6; 12 positions match TRBD1. V lost 0 bases, J lost 0 bases, and 1 base stayed unmatched. CDR1 SGHNT and CDR2 YYREEE come from the germline V gene (reference sequence). The CDR3 runs to 18 residues.

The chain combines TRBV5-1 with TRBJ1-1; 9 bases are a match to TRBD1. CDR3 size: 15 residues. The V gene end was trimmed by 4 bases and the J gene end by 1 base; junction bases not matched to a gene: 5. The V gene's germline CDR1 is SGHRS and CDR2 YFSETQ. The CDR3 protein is CASSRQGQGNTEAFF. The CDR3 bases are TGCGCCAGCAGCCGACAGGGACAGGGGAACACTGAAGCTTTCTTT. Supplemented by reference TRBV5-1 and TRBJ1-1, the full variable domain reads KAGVTQTPRYLIKTRGQQVTLSCSPISGHRSVSWYQQTPGQGLQFLFEYFSETQRNKGNFPGRFSGRQFSNSRSEMNVSTLELGDSALYLCASSRQGQGNTEAFFGQGTRLTVV.

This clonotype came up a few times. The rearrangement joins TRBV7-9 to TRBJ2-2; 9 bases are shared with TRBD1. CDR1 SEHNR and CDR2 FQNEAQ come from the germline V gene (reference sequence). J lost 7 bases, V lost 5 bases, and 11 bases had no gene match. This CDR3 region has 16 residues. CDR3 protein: CASSRVGTGFGGELFF. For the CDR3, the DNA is TGTGCCAGCAGCCGAGTGGGGACAGGGTTCGGCGGGGAGCTGTTTTTT.

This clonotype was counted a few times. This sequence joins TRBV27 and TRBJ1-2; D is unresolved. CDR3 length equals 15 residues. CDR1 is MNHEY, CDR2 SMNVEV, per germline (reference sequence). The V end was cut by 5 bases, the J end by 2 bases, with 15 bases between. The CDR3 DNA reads TGTGCCAGCAGTCCTCACACGGATTCAAACTATGGCTACACCTTC. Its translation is CASSPHTDSNYGYTF.

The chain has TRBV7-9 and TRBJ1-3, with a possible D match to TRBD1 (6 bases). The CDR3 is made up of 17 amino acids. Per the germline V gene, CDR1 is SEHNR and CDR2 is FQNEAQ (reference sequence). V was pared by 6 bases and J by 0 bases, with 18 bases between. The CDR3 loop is CASRPDRTATSGNTIYF. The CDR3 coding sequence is TGTGCCAGCAGACCGGACAGAACAGCGACCTCTGGAAACACCATATATTTT.

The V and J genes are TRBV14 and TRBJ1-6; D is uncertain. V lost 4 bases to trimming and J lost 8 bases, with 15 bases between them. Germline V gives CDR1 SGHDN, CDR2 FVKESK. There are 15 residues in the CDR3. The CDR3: CASSPVAGSYSPLHF. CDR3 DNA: TGTGCCAGCAGCCCGGTGGCGGGGAGTTATTCACCCCTCCACTTT. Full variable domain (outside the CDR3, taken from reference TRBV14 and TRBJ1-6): EAGVTQFPSHSVIEKGQTVTLRCDPISGHDNLYWYRRVMGKEIKFLLHFVKESKQDESGMPNNRFLAERTGGTYSTLKVQPAELEDSGVYFCASSPVAGSYSPLHFGNGTRLTVT.

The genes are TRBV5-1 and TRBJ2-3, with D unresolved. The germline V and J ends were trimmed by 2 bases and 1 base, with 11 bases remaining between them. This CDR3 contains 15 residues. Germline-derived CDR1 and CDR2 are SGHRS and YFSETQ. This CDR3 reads CASSFKVAGTDTQYF. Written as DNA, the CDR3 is TGCGCCAGCAGCTTCAAGGTTGCGGGCACAGATACGCAGTATTTT.

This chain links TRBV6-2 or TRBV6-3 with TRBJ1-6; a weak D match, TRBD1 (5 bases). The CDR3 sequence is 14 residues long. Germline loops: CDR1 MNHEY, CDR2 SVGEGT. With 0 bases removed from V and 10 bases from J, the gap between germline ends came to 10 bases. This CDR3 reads CASSYSAGDSPLHF. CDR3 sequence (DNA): TGTGCCAGCAGTTACTCGGCTGGGGACTCACCCCTCCACTTT.

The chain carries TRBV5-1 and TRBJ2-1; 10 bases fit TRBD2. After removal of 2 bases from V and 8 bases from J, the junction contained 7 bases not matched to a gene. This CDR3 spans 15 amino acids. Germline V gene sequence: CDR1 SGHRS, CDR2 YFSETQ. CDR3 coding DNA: TGCGCCAGCAGCTTAAGCGGGGGGGCCTTATATGAGCAGTTCTTC. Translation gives CASSLSGGALYEQFF.

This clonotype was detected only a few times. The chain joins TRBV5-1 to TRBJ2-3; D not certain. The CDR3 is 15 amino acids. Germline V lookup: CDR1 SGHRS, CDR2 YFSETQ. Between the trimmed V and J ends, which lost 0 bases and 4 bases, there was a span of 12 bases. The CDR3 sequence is CASSLADDRADTQYF. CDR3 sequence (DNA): TGCGCCAGCAGCTTGGCCGACGATCGTGCAGATACGCAGTATTTT.

The CDR3, as DNA: TGCGCCAGCAGCCAAGGGGACTCCTATAATTCACCCCTCCACTTT. Its translation is CASSQGDSYNSPLHF. The J gene is TRBJ1-6, the V gene TRBV4-1, with D uncertain. The CDR3 is 15 amino acids. Looked up from germline, CDR1 is MGHRA and CDR2 is YSYEKL. Trimming removed 1 base from V and 0 bases from J, with 4 bases in between.

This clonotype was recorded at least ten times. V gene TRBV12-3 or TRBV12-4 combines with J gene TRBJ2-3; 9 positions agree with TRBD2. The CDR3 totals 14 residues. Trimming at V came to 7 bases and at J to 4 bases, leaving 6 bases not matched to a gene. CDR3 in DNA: TGTGCCAGCACCCAGCGCGGGGGGGCAGATACGCAGTATTTT. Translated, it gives CASTQRGGADTQYF.

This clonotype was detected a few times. The CDR3 is CASSLVEGFYNEQFF. CDR3 bases: TGTGCCAGCAGCTTAGTGGAGGGGTTTTACAATGAGCAGTTCTTC. V is TRBV7-9 and J is TRBJ2-1; D possibly corresponds to TRBD2 (6 bases). CDR3 length equals 15 residues. In germline, CDR1 is SEHNR, CDR2 FQNEAQ (reference sequence). V lost 1 base and J 4 bases, leaving 11 bases between the germline ends.

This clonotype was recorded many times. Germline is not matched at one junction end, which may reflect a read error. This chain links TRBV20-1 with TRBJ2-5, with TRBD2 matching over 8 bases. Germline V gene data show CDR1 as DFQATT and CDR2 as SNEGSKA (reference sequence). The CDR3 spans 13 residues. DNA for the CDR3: TGCAGTGCTACTTTCGGGGGGGGTGAGACCCAGTATTTC. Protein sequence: CSATFGGGETQYF.

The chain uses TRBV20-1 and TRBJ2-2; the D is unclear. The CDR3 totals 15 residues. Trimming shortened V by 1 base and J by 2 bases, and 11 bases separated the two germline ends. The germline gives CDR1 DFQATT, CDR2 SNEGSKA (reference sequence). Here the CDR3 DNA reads TGCAGTGCTAGAGTGGCTAGTATCAACACCGGGGAGCTGTTTTTT. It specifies CSARVASINTGELFF.

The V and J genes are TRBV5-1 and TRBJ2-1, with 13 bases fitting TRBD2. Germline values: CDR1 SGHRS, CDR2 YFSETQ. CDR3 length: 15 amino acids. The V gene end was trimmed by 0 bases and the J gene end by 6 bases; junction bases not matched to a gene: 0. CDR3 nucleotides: TGCGCCAGCAGCTTGGGGACTAGCGGGAGCAATGAGCAGTTCTTC. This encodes CASSLGTSGSNEQFF.

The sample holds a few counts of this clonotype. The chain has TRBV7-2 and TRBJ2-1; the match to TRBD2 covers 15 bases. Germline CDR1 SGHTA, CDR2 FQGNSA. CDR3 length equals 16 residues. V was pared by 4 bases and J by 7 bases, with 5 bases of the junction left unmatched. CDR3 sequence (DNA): TGTGCCAGCAGCTCTGGGACTAGCGGGGGGCATAATGAGCAGTTCTTC. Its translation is CASSSGTSGGHNEQFF.

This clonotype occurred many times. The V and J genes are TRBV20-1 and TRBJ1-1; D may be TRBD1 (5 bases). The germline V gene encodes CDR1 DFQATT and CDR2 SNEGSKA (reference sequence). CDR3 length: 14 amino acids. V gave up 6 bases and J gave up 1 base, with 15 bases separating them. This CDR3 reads CSATSPGSNTEAFF. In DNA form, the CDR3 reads TGCAGTGCCACCTCCCCAGGGTCGAACACTGAAGCTTTCTTT.